The T cell receptor (beta chain) under discussion was sequenced for a study of T cells in Graves' hyperthyroidism and ophthalmopathy. Amplification of TCR beta CDR3 regions was performed using RNA transcripts as template. With the HTBI primer set, the TCR CDR3 went through a first round of RT-PCR. TCRdb passed the multiplex PCR reads through MiXCR, listing each CDR3 protein once. The sample carries some 700,000 distinct CDR3 sequences, approximately 15% recorded once. V was pared by 3 bases and J by 2 bases, with 8 bases between. This CDR3 region has 14 residues. CDR1 is WNHNN and CDR2 is SYGVQD in the germline V gene (reference sequence).

The receptor comes from a man in his fifties with Graves' hyperthyroidism. V usage is TRBV10-1 and J usage is TRBJ2-1; D uncertain. The sample taken for sequencing was blood. CDR3 region: CASSDNEAYNEQFF. CDR3 bases: TGCGCCAGCAGTGACAACGAGGCCTACAATGAGCAGTTCTTC.